This TCR beta chain was identified in a study of CD8 T cells in ankylosing spondylitis. Findings of the study overall: Fewer than ten highly homologous variants made up a TCR beta motif that seemed to typify ankylosing spondylitis blood. It was reported that disease-linked clones were significantly enriched in matched ankylosing spondylitis synovial fluid.

Quantitative 5'-RACE with molecular barcodes was used to make the TCR beta libraries. TCRdb used MiXCR to reprocess the 5' RACE reads, holding one entry per CDR3 protein. This sample has roughly 69,000 distinct CDR3 sequences; approximately 5% occur once, and the top ten carry 2.2%. This clonotype has a count of ten or more. The antigen remains undetermined. Trimming took off 4 bases at V and 3 bases at J, with 12 bases between the two ends. The CDR3 covers 14 residues. The germline CDR1 and CDR2 sequences are LGHDT and YNNKEL (reference sequence). Specimen: blood, either unsorted or a sorted T cell fraction (not recorded which). J is TRBJ2-5 and V is TRBV3-1; D call uncertain. This receptor was identified in a male donor with ankylosing spondylitis or in good health (not recorded which). The CDR3 spells CASSPRVSKETQYF. The CDR3 nucleotides read TGTGCCAGCAGCCCCCGGGTTTCGAAAGAGACCCAGTACTTC.